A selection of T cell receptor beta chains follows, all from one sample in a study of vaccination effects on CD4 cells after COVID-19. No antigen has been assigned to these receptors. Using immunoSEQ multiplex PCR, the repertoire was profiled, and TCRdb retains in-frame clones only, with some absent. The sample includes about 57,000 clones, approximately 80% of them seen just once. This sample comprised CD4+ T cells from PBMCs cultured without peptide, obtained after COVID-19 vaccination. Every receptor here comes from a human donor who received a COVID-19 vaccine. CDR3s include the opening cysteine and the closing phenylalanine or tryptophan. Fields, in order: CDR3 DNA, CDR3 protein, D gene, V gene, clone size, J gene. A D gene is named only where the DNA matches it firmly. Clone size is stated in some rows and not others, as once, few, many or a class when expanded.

TGTGCCAGCAGCCCGGACCAGGGAATCCCACTTATGTACGAGCAGTACTTC | CASSPDQGIPLMYEQYF | NA | TRBV9 | once | TRBJ2-7
TGTGCCAGCAGCCCGGGGCTAGTGGGCTACACCTTC | CASSPGLVGYTF | NA | TRBV5-6 | NA | TRBJ1-2
TGCAGCGGAGGACAGCCGGGCTATGGCTACACCTTC | CSGGQPGYGYTF | NA | TRBV29-1 | NA | TRBJ1-2
TGTGCCAGCAGTGAATTGAGGGGGCTGTCTGGCTACACCTTC | CASSELRGLSGYTF | TRBD1 | TRBV2 | NA | TRBJ1-2
TGTGCCAGCACTCGGACAGGGCCATACAGGGTCTTC | CASTRTGPYRVF | TRBD1 | TRBV7-9 | NA | TRBJ2-1
TGTGCCAGCAGCTTAGTCGCCGGGACAGGGTACACCGGGGAGCTGTTTTTT | CASSLVAGTGYTGELFF | TRBD1 | TRBV7-2 | NA | TRBJ2-2
TGTGCCAGCAGCTTAGCCCTTGGGCCCCGAGGGCAGCCCCAGCATTTT | CASSLALGPRGQPQHF | NA | TRBV7-8 | NA | TRBJ1-5
TGCAGTGCCGGGTATTCACCCCTCCACTTT | CSAGYSPLHF | NA | TRBV20-1 | once | TRBJ1-6
TGTGCCACCGGGACAGGGCCGGGTGAGGAGCAGTACTTC | CATGTGPGEEQYF | TRBD1 | TRBV10-3 | NA | TRBJ2-7
TGTGCCAGTAGTCGGACAGGCGACTCCTACGAGCAGTACTTC | CASSRTGDSYEQYF | TRBD1 | TRBV19 | NA | TRBJ2-7
TGTGCTAGTGGTATCCGAGGGAGCGACAATGAGCAGTTCTTC | CASGIRGSDNEQFF | NA | TRBV12-5 | once | TRBJ2-1
TGCAGCGTTGACGTGGACAGGGGGAATGGCTACACCTTC | CSVDVDRGNGYTF | TRBD1 | TRBV29-1 | NA | TRBJ1-2
TGCAGTGCTAGCCCCGATGACGGCTACACCTTC | CSASPDDGYTF | NA | TRBV20-1 | NA | TRBJ1-2
TGTGCCATCAGAGGACGGGTCGAGGGCTACACCTTC | CAIRGRVEGYTF | NA | TRBV10-3 | NA | TRBJ1-2
TGTGCTAGCGGGACGGGCAATGAGCAGTTCTTC | CASGTGNEQFF | TRBD2 | TRBV19 | NA | TRBJ2-1
TGTGCCAGCAGCCCCCGAAGCGGGGGGGCCGGGGAGACCCAGTACTTC | CASSPRSGGAGETQYF | TRBD2 | TRBV7-3 | NA | TRBJ2-5
TGTGCCAGCAGCCTTACAGGGGGCTCCTACAATGAGCAGTTCTTC | CASSLTGGSYNEQFF | TRBD1 | TRBV6-5 | NA | TRBJ2-1
TGTGCCAGCCTCAAGGGTAGGGCTCTCTATGGCTACACCTTC | CASLKGRALYGYTF | NA | TRBV28 | few | TRBJ1-2
TGTGCCATCAGCAGGGTGTCGGGGGAGGGGACCCAGTACTTC | CAISRVSGEGTQYF | TRBD2 | TRBV10-3 | NA | TRBJ2-5
TGCGCCAGCAGCCAAGGAATGGGGGTCGTCGGCTACACCTTC | CASSQGMGVVGYTF | NA | TRBV4-3 | NA | TRBJ1-2
TGTGCCAGCTCCCCAGACACAGATACGCAGTATTTT | CASSPDTDTQYF | NA | TRBV18 | once | TRBJ2-3
TGTGCCAGCTCACACGGAAGTTGGTACGAGCAGTACTTC | CASSHGSWYEQYF | NA | TRBV18 | once | TRBJ2-7
TGTGCCAGCAGCTTAGCGAGAGAGCAGTACTTC | CASSLAREQYF | NA | TRBV7-9 | once | TRBJ2-7
TGTGCCACCAGCGGAAGACAGGATTATAGCAATCAGCCCCAGCATTTT | CATSGRQDYSNQPQHF | NA | TRBV15 | NA | TRBJ1-5
TGTGCCACCCGGACAGGGGACTACGAGCAGTACTTC | CATRTGDYEQYF | TRBD1 | TRBV7-2 | NA | TRBJ2-7
TGTGCCAGCTCACCAGTCCCAGCGGGCCCCTACGAGCAGTACTTC | CASSPVPAGPYEQYF | NA | TRBV18 | NA | TRBJ2-7
TGTGCCAGCAGCGTTCGGACTAGCGACCACTACGAGCAGTACTTC | CASSVRTSDHYEQYF | TRBD2 | TRBV3-1/TRBV3-2 | NA | TRBJ2-7
TGTGCCAGCAGCTTCGACAGGGGTGGCACTGAAGCTTTCTTT | CASSFDRGGTEAFF | TRBD1 | TRBV7-9 | NA | TRBJ1-1
TGTGCCTGGAGTCACAGGCGGGGCACTGAAGCTTTCTTT | CAWSHRRGTEAFF | NA | TRBV30 | NA | TRBJ1-1
TGCAGCGTTGACCGTCCCCAGGGCACAGATACGCAGTATTTT | CSVDRPQGTDTQYF | NA | TRBV29-1 | NA | TRBJ2-3
TGTGCCAGCAGCTTAGGGACAGGGGGTAATTCACCCCTCCACTTT | CASSLGTGGNSPLHF | TRBD1 | TRBV11-2 | NA | TRBJ1-6
TGTGCCAGCAGTCCATATATGAACACTGAAGCTTTCTTT | CASSPYMNTEAFF | NA | TRBV28 | NA | TRBJ1-1
TGTGCCAGCAGTTTATCGCCGGGGTTTGACACTGAAGCTTTCTTT | CASSLSPGFDTEAFF | NA | TRBV27 | NA | TRBJ1-1
TGCGCCAGCAGCTTGGAGCGCAGGGGTAATGAAAAACTGTTTTTT | CASSLERRGNEKLFF | NA | TRBV5-1 | NA | TRBJ1-4
TGTGCCATCAGTGAGTCCGGCAGCGGGGAGCTGTTTTTT | CAISESGSGELFF | NA | TRBV10-3 | NA | TRBJ2-2
TGTGCCAGCAGGCATTCTACAGGGGGCAACAATCAGCCCCAGCATTTT | CASRHSTGGNNQPQHF | TRBD1 | TRBV6-6 | NA | TRBJ1-5
TGTGCCAGCAGCCCTAGCGGGAGGCCATACGAGCAGTACTTC | CASSPSGRPYEQYF | TRBD2 | TRBV5-6 | once | TRBJ2-7
TGCGCCAGCAGCTTTTCCACCCGTAGCGGGGGGTATATGTTTGGCGATGAGCAGTTCTTC | CASSFSTRSGGYMFGDEQFF | TRBD2 | TRBV5-1 | NA | TRBJ2-1
TGTGCCAGCAGAACTGGACGCTACTCTGGGGCCAACGTCCTGACTTTC | CASRTGRYSGANVLTF | NA | TRBV28 | NA | TRBJ2-6
TGTGCCAGCAGTCGCGTTGTGGGCACTGAAGCTTTCTTT | CASSRVVGTEAFF | NA | TRBV7-9 | NA | TRBJ1-1